This record looks at one T cell receptor beta chain sequence and its context. What it recognizes is unknown. Libraries used 5'RACE template switching adding universal primer site and UMIs. With the 5' RACE reads reprocessed, TCRdb shows one record per CDR3 protein and no DNA. The sample totals roughly 150,000 distinct CDR3 sequences; its top ten clones hold 20% to 25%. This record comes from a study of T cells expressing NK-cell markers. Study-wide results and caveats: Dominant NKG2C+ clonotypes accounted for roughly 1.0-7.5% of CD8+ T cells in about six donors.

Germline values: CDR1 MNHNS, CDR2 SASEGT. This CDR3 is 13 amino acids long. The V gene is TRBV6-1, the J gene TRBJ1-1; TCRdb indicates TRBD1, and absent DNA this call remains unverified. The receptor was derived from a man aged 18 to 69 in good health. The sequenced sample was blood T cells: a sorted CD56 or NKG2C T cell subset, CD4+ or CD8+ T cells, or bulk PBMC T cells (not recorded which). The CDR3 loop is CASSEGVRGVAFF.